Ten or more counts support the clone carrying this T cell receptor beta chain. The germline V gene encodes CDR1 MNHEY and CDR2 SVGAGI. This CDR3 contains 13 residues. V gave up 2 bases and J gave up 9 bases, with 11 bases separating them. These data originate in a study of T cells in Graves' hyperthyroidism and ophthalmopathy. Study summary: Prior to any treatment, at the point of initial diagnosis, peripheral blood was collected.

No ophthalmopathy progression within 18 months constituted stable Graves' hyperthyroidism. For the diagnoses, clinical symptoms, serum thyroxine and TRAb, thyroid ultrasound and orbital computed tomography were used. A roughly 9.3 ml volume of fresh peripheral blood provided the PBMCs. Amplification targeted TCR beta CDR3 regions from RNA transcripts. Initially, a first-round RT-PCR of the TCR CDR3 employed the HTBI primer set. MiXCR was run by TCRdb on the multiplex PCR reads, yielding one entry per CDR3 protein. The repertoire consists of roughly 380,000 distinct CDR3 sequences, with about 19% occurring once and the leading ten covering about 3.7%.

The clonotype comes from a woman under 30 with Graves' hyperthyroidism. Specimen: blood. The V and J genes are TRBV6-5 and TRBJ2-4, with D uncertain. CDR3: CASSYEARGIQYF. The CDR3 region has the DNA TGTGCCAGCAGTTACGAGGCTAGAGGCATTCAGTACTTC.